This T cell receptor beta chain was identified during a study of blood T cell repertoires in COVID-19. Study background: Sites across the United States, Italy and Spain contributed samples from acute and convalescent COVID-19. PBMCs, B-cell-depleted T cells, or T cells provided the cDNA or gDNA that made up the material.

Authors' analysis steps: Reference gene primer amplification gave estimated nucleated cell counts. Produced via immunoSEQ multiplex PCR; TCRdb's table is partial and in-frame only. That table is the source of V, J and clone size, and D and trimming were worked out from the DNA. The sample yields roughly 25,000 clones, roughly 80% seen once. Germline V gene lookup returns CDR1 MDHEN and CDR2 SYDVKM. V lost 5 bases, J lost 1 base, and 5 bases lay in between. The length of the CDR3 is 12 residues. This clone was counted once. The source of this sequence is a woman older than 75 with acute or convalescent COVID-19. V is TRBV28 and J is TRBJ1-1; D unresolved. Sample: peripheral blood. This chain's CDR3 is CASSIGNTEAFF. DNA for the CDR3: TGTGCCAGCAGTATCGGGAACACTGAAGCTTTCTTT.